This T cell receptor beta chain was obtained from a study of shared clonotypes between healthy human individuals (dated by TCRdb to the early 2020s). Notes on the research overall: The cohort comprised two women and three men aged 18 to 49 years. For each donor, three plates each were used for CD4 naive and CD4 memory, two plates were used for CD8 naive, and one plate was used for CD8 memory. To estimate repertoire size and how much clonotype sharing occurs between individuals, the study deeply sequenced the blood TCR repertoires of five or six healthy adults. To increase sequencing depth and limit assay-specific biases, different laboratories used diverse techniques to prepare libraries and sequence TCR repertoires. Between about 0.94 and 8.9 billion PBMCs per donor were obtained by leukapheresis. General findings and caveats noted by the study authors: Across four donors, roughly 5% of naive CD4, approximately 3.6% of naive CD8, 2% to 2.5% of memory CD4, and 0.3% to 0.45% of memory CD8 clonotypes were shared. Pairwise subsampling indicated that sequencing depth was expected to affect the degree of clonotype sharing among donors. Clonotypes shared by all four sorted-subset donors showed higher generation probabilities than non-shared clonotypes. Estimated clonotype richness was generally larger for naive than for memory subsets. Incomplete sequencing was indicated by rarefaction of sorted-subset datasets, despite the large sequencing depth. Because the study included only a small number of donors, the genetic and exposure-history diversity represented was limited. Sampling was restricted to blood, and TCR repertoires in tissues likely differ from the TCR repertoires found in blood.

The donors were healthy, HIV-negative adults who had no recently reported acute infections or vaccinations. Every donor was a Caucasian adult living in Nashville, Tennessee, USA. CD4+ T cells were enriched by magnetic negative selection; naive cells were then positively selected on CD45RA, and the negative fraction formed the memory subset. After blood collection by leukapheresis, PBMCs were isolated using Ficoll-Histopaque density gradient centrifugation and then cryopreserved in the vapor phase of liquid nitrogen. Analytical flow cytometry was used to check the purity and quantity of each magnetically sorted T cell population. Genomic DNA was isolated from every sorted fraction and measured by UV absorbance on a Nanodrop 2000c. The germline V gene specifies SGHRS as CDR1 and YFSETQ as CDR2. The CDR3 starts with the cysteine, ends with the phenylalanine, and has 16 residues. The sequence is cut down to CDR3 DNA, 48 bases in frame from base 1. For this chain, trimming is 2 bases at the V end and 0 bases at the J end, and the number of junction bases without a gene match is 4.

As regards this clone: Its antigen target is currently unknown. Nothing much larger sits one base from this clone, and base qualities are not available.

TCR CDR3 regions were amplified from genomic DNA by multiplex PCR using the deep immunoSEQ assay. For each cell subset, the extracted genomic DNA was distributed evenly across all wells of several immunoSEQ 96-well plates, and each plate served as one replicate. For sorted subsets, approximately 190 ng of genomic DNA, equivalent to roughly 30,000 T cell genomes, went into each replicate PCR. Purified libraries were quantified with a Qubit 3.0 fluorometer, sized on a Bioanalyzer 2100, and re-quantified with the KAPA Library Quantification kit. A separate single-read 150-cycle Illumina NextSeq 550 flow cell was used to sequence each immunoSEQ 96-well plate. As for how the authors treated the data: The immunoSEQ output contained only junctional sequences without quality scores, so filtering could not match that applied to full-length reads. To assign V/J genes and CDR3, sequences were annotated using PyIR, a Python wrapper for IgBLAST v1.9, with IMGT germline references. Reads were filtered out if the reads had weak V/J assignments (E-value above 1e-6), no CDR3, stop codons, out-of-frame junctions, or ambiguous translated residues. V3J clonotypes were defined as sequences sharing the same inferred V gene, J gene, and CDR3 amino acid sequence. Percentage overlap between repertoires was calculated by dividing the number of shared unique clonotypes by the size of the smaller repertoire. RTK rarefaction, the Chao1 estimator, and Recon v2.1 estimates of unobserved clonotypes were used to assess repertoire richness. Generation probabilities for all TCRbeta clonotypes obtained by the gDNA method from several donors were computed using OLGA. Entries here come from immuneACCESS through TCRdb and include only in-frame sequences with V and J called. Some clones fail to appear in such tables; in the studies checked, an unresolved V gene covers under half of the shortfall, and the cause of the remainder is unknown. V and J calls and clone size are given by that table; D and trimming were obtained from the DNA. This sample lists roughly 700,000 clones; around 72% were detected once. The ten largest clones capture approximately 1.7% of the sample.

The sequence is built from TRBV5-1 and TRBJ1-3, with TRBD1 identical over 8 junction bases. The sequenced sample was memory CD4+ T cells sorted from blood. The sample's cell subset or site, from its label and the paper: CD45RA-negative fraction. This receptor was obtained from a woman aged 25 to 45 in good health. The nucleotides read TGCGCCAGCAGCTTCCAGGGGGCAATCTCTGGAAACACCATATATTTT. Its translation is CASSFQGAISGNTIYF.